One sample yielded the 17 T cell receptor beta chains listed below, sequenced in a study of STAT5B mutations in CD4+ large granular lymphocyte leukemia. Sequenced by immunoSEQ multiplex PCR; TCRdb stores in-frame clones only, minus some. The sample lists nearly 35,000 clones; roughly nine tenths were seen once. Source material: CD4+ T cells from blood buffy coats. All receptors derive from a human donor in good health.

This clone was counted a single time. J is TRBJ1-6 and V is TRBV9, with TRBD1 matching 8 bases. Trimming at V came to 3 bases and at J to 11 bases, leaving 10 bases not matched to a gene. This CDR3 comprises 15 residues. Germline loops: CDR1 SGDLS, CDR2 YYNGEE. CDR3 residues: CASSGMTGEGPPLHF. The CDR3 DNA follows: TGTGCCAGCAGCGGAATGACAGGGGAAGGGCCACCCCTCCACTTT.

This chain joins TRBV4-1 and TRBJ1-1; D unresolved. The CDR3 is 14 amino acids. V was trimmed by 0 bases and J by 3 bases, leaving 8 bases between them. Germline CDR1 is MGHRA and CDR2 is YSYEKL. In nucleotides, the CDR3 is TGCGCCAGCAGCCAAGATCGGGAGCACACTGAAGCTTTCTTT. This encodes CASSQDREHTEAFF.

The V call is TRBV7-2, the J call TRBJ2-7; 8 nucleotides line up with TRBD1. Germline V gene data show CDR1 as SGHTA and CDR2 as FQGNSA. V lost 5 bases to trimming and J lost 6 bases; unmatched junction nucleotides: 9. The length of the CDR3 is 14 residues. CDR3 in DNA: TGTGCCAGCAGCCACGGGACAGGTCGGTCCGAGCAGTACTTC. This codes for CASSHGTGRSEQYF.

V gene TRBV28 combines with J gene TRBJ1-2, with 10 bases that match TRBD1. Germline CDR1 and CDR2: MDHEN and SYDVKM. Unmatched junction bases numbered 5, after V lost 6 bases and J lost 4 bases. The CDR3 length is 14 residues. Written as DNA, the CDR3 is TGTGCCAGCAGCGGACAGGGGGGGGTCTATGGCTACACCTTC. It codes for CASSGQGGVYGYTF.

The rearrangement uses TRBV5-4 and TRBJ2-7, with D maybe TRBD1 (6 bases). The CDR3 covers 16 residues. Trimming took 4 bases from V and 2 from J, leaving 19 bases between them. From germline, CDR1 is SGHNT and CDR2 YYREEE (reference sequence). The CDR3 region is CASSPGYQTGTYEQYF. CDR3 DNA: TGTGCCAGCAGCCCCGGATACCAGACAGGAACCTACGAGCAGTACTTC.

This clone has a handful of counts. The V and J genes are TRBV4-1 and TRBJ1-5; no firm D call. The CDR3 has 17 amino acids. CDR1 is MGHRA and CDR2 is YSYEKL in the germline V gene. V was shortened by 1 base and J by 5 bases, with 18 bases between the two germline ends. The DNA of the CDR3 is TGCGCCAGCAGCCAAGTATTCGGTAGGTACAGAGATCAGCCCCAGCATTTT. Residues: CASSQVFGRYRDQPQHF.

With regard to this clone: A read error may produce the germline difference seen at one junction end. This chain joins TRBV9 and TRBJ2-3; 9 bases are shared with TRBD1. The CDR3 contains 19 residues. The V gene's germline CDR1 is SGDLS and CDR2 YYNGEE. CDR3 coding DNA: TGTGCCAGCAGCGTAGGTCTTGGGGGACAGGGAGGAGCCACAAATACGCAGTATTTT. It codes for CASSVGLGGQGGATNTQYF.

This clone has just one count. V gene TRBV28 combines with J gene TRBJ2-6, with TRBD1 matching over 7 bases. Germline-derived CDR1 and CDR2 are MDHEN and SYDVKM. The V gene end was trimmed by 5 bases and the J gene end by 4 bases; junction bases not matched to a gene: 5. This CDR3 spans 15 amino acids. The CDR3 loop is CASSTTGTGANVLTF. In DNA, the CDR3 is TGTGCCAGCAGTACGACAGGGACGGGGGCCAACGTCCTGACTTTC.

V is TRBV25-1 and J is TRBJ2-5; D might be TRBD1 (6 bases). Germline-derived CDR1 and CDR2 are MGHDK and SYGVNS. The CDR3 contains 14 residues. Trimming removed 2 bases from V and 1 base from J, with 8 bases in between. This CDR3 is CASSEGGSQETQYF. As DNA, the CDR3 is TGTGCCAGCAGTGAAGGGGGCAGCCAAGAGACCCAGTACTTC.

The chain links TRBV2 to TRBJ2-2, with D unclear. Germline V gene data show CDR1 as SNHLY and CDR2 as FYNNEI. The CDR3 is 13 residues long. Trimming removed 4 bases from V and 4 bases from J, with 7 bases in between. This chain's CDR3 is CASSVAATGELFF. CDR3 DNA: TGTGCCAGCAGTGTTGCGGCCACCGGGGAGCTGTTTTTT.

The chain links TRBV7-2 to TRBJ2-2; 12 bases line up with TRBD1. Germline CDR1 is SGHTA and CDR2 is FQGNSA. J gave up 3 bases and V 4 bases, and 9 bases lay outside the gene matches. This CDR3 spans 18 amino acids. CDR3 in DNA: TGTGCCAGCAGCTCACTCTGGGACAGGGGGCCGGACACCGGGGAGCTGTTTTTT. As protein: CASSSLWDRGPDTGELFF.

The CDR3 loop is CSAGPIYEQYF. CDR3 bases: TGCAGTGCTGGTCCGATTTACGAGCAGTACTTC. This chain joins TRBV20-1 and TRBJ2-7; D remains unclear. Trimming removed 5 bases from V and 4 bases from J, with 9 bases in between. CDR3 size: 11 residues. Germline V gene lookup returns CDR1 DFQATT and CDR2 SNEGSKA (reference sequence).

This rearrangement joins TRBV11-1 to TRBJ2-5, with D hard to call. The last part of the DNA fits TRBJ2-7 better; the J call may be wrong. Germline V CDR1 and CDR2: SGHAT, FQDESV (reference sequence). This CDR3 contains 13 residues. This chain's CDR3 is CASSLAHSYEQYF. CDR3 bases: TGTGCCAGCAGCTTAGCACACTCCTACGAGCAGTACTTC.

The gene calls are TRBV7-2 and TRBJ2-7; D perhaps matches TRBD2 (6 bases). The CDR3 totals 12 residues. Trimming pared 5 bases from V and 1 base from J, leaving 6 bases between. Per germline, CDR1 SGHTA and CDR2 FQGNSA. Here the CDR3 reads CASSGLSYEQYF. As DNA, the CDR3 is TGTGCCAGCAGCGGACTATCCTACGAGCAGTACTTC.

The chain links TRBV19 to TRBJ2-1, with no clear D. Looked up from germline, CDR1 is LNHDA and CDR2 is SQIVND (reference sequence). Trimming stripped 4 bases from V and 9 bases from J, with 19 bases between. The CDR3 consists of 15 residues. CDR3: CASSTRTPGGGEQFF. CDR3 nucleotide sequence: TGTGCCAGTAGTACCCGGACCCCGGGTGGCGGTGAGCAGTTCTTC.

The chain joins TRBV5-4 to TRBJ2-1; TRBD1 agrees at 8 bases. CDR1 and CDR2 (germline): SGHNT, YYREEE (reference sequence). V shed 4 bases and J 6 bases; nucleotides not matched to a gene: 9. There are 15 residues in the CDR3. The CDR3 DNA is TGTGCCAGCAGCCCCGGACAGGGAAGGGGCAATGAGCAGTTCTTC. This codes for CASSPGQGRGNEQFF. The full variable domain, completed using reference TRBV5-4 and TRBJ2-1, is ETGVTQSPTHLIKTRGQQVTLRCSSQSGHNTVSWYQQALGQGPQFIFQYYREEENGRGNFPPRFSGLQFPNYSSELNVNALELDDSALYLCASSPGQGRGNEQFFGPGTRLTVL.

The V gene is TRBV6-5, the J gene TRBJ2-1, with 9 positions matching TRBD1. Unmatched junction bases numbered 10, after V lost 6 bases and J lost 7 bases. Germline V gene data show CDR1 as MNHEY and CDR2 as SVGAGI. The CDR3 loop spans 15 amino acids. The CDR3 loop reads CASRTDPGQGNEQFF. The CDR3 DNA sequence: TGTGCCAGCAGGACCGATCCGGGACAGGGAAATGAGCAGTTCTTC.